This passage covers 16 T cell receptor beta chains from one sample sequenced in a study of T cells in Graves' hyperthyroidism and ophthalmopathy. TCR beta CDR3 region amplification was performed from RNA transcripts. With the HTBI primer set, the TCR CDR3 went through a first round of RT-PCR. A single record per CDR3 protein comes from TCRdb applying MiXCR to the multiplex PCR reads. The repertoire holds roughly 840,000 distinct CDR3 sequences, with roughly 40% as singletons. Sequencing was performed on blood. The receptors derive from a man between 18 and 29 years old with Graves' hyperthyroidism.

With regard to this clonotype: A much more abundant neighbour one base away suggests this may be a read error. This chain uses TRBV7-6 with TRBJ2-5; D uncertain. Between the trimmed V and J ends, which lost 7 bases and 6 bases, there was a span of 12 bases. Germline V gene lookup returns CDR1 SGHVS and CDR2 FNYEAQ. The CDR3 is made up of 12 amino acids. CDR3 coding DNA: TGTGCCAGCAACGTAGGTGGGCAGACCCAGTACTTC. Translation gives CASNVGGQTQYF.

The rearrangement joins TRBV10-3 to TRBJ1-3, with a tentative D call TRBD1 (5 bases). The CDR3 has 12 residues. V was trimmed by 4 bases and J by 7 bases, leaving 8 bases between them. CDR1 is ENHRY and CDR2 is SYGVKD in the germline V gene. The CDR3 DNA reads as TGTGCCATCAGTGGGGGACTGAACACCATATATTTT. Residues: CAISGGLNTIYF.

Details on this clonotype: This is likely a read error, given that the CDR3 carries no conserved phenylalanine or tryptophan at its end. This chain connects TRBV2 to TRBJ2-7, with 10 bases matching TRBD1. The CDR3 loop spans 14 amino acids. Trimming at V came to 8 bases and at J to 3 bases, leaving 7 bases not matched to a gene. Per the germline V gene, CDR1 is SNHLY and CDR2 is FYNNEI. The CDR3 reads CASENRDRGYEQYL. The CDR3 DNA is TGTGCCAGCGAAAACCGGGACAGGGGCTACGAGCAGTACCTC.

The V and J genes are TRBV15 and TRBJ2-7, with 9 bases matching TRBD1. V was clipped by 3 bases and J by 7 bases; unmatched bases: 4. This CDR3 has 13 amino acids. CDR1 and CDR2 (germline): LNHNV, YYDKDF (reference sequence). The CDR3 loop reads CATSSPGTGEQYF. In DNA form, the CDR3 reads TGTGCCACCAGCAGCCCCGGGACAGGGGAGCAGTACTTC. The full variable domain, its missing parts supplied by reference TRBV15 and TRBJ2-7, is DAMVIQNPRYQVTQFGKPVTLSCSQTLNHNVMYWYQQKSSQAPKLLFHYYDKDFNNEADTPDNFQSRRPNTSFCFLDIRSPGLGDTAMYLCATSSPGTGEQYFGPGTRLTVT.

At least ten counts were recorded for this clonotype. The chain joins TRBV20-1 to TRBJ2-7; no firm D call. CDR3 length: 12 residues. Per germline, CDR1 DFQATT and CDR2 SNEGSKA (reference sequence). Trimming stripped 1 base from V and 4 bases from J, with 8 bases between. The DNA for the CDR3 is TGCAGTGCTAGAGTAATTGGGTACGAGCAGTACTTC. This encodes CSARVIGYEQYF.

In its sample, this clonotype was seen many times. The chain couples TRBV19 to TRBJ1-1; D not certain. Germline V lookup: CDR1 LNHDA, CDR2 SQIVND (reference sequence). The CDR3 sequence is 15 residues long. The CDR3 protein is CAVVNGDAMNTEAFF. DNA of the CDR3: TGTGCAGTGGTGAATGGAGACGCCATGAACACTGAAGCTTTCTTT.

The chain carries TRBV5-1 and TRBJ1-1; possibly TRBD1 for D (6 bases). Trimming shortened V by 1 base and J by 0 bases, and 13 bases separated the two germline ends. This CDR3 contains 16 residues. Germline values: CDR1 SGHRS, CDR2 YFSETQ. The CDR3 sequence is CASSLTQGSMNTEAFF. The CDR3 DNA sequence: TGCGCCAGCAGCTTGACGCAGGGGTCCATGAACACTGAAGCTTTCTTT.

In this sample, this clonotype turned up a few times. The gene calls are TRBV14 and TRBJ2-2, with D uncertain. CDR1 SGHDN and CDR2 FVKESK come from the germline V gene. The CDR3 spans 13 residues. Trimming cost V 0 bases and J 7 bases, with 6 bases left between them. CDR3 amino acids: CASSQELGGELFF. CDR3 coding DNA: TGTGCCAGCAGCCAAGAATTAGGCGGGGAGCTGTTTTTT. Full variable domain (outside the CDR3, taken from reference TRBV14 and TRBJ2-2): EAGVTQFPSHSVIEKGQTVTLRCDPISGHDNLYWYRRVMGKEIKFLLHFVKESKQDESGMPNNRFLAERTGGTYSTLKVQPAELEDSGVYFCASSQELGGELFFGEGSRLTVL.

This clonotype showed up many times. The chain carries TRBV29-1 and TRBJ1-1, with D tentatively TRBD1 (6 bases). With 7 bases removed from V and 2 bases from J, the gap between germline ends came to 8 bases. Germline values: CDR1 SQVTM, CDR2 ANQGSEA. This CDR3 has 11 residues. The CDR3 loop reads CSGGPNTEAFF. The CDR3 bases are TGCAGCGGGGGGCCAAACACTGAAGCTTTCTTT.

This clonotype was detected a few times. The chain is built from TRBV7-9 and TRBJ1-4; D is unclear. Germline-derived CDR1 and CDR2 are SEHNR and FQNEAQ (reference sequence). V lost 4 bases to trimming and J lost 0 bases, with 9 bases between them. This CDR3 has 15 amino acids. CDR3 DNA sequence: TGTGCCAGCAGCTCCTCACAGTCAACTAATGAAAAACTGTTTTTT. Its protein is CASSSSQSTNEKLFF.

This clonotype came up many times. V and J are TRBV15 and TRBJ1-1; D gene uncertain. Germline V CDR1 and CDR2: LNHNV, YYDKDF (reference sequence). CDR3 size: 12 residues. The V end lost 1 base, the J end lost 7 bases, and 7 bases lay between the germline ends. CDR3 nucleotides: TGTGCCACCAGCAGAGCCTGGGATGAAGCTTTCTTT. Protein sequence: CATSRAWDEAFF.

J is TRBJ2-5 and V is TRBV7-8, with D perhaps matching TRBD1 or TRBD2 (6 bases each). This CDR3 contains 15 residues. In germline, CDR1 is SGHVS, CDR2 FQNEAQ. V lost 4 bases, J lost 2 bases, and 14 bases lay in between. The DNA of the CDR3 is TGTGCCAGCAGCTCTCTTGGGGGGCAGCAAGAGACCCAGTACTTC. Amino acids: CASSSLGGQQETQYF. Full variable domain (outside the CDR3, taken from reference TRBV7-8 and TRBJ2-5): GAGVSQSPRYKVAKRGQDVALRCDPISGHVSLFWYQQALGQGPEFLTYFQNEAQLDKSGLPSDRFFAERPEGSVSTLKIQRTQQEDSAVYLCASSSLGGQQETQYFGPGTRLLVL.

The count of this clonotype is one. CDR3 coding DNA: TGCAGCGTCGACGGGGTCTATGGCTACACCTTC. This sequence encodes CSVDGVYGYTF. The rearrangement joins TRBV29-1 to TRBJ1-2; D is uncertain. The CDR3 covers 11 residues. Per germline, CDR1 SQVTM and CDR2 ANQGSEA. The V end was cut by 6 bases, the J end by 4 bases, with 9 bases between.

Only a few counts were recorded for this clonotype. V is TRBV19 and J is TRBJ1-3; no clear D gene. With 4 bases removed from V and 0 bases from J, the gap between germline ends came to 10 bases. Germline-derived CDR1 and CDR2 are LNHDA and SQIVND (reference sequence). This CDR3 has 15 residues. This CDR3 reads CASSTIMASGNTIYF. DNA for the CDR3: TGTGCCAGTAGTACAATTATGGCCTCTGGAAACACCATATATTTT.

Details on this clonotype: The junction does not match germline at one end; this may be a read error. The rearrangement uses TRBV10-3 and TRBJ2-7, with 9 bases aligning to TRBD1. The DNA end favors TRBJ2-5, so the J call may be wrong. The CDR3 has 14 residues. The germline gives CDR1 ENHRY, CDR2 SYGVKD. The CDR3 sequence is CASSPTGGRKTQYF. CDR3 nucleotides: TGTGCCAGCAGTCCCACAGGGGGCAGGAAGACCCAGTACTTC.

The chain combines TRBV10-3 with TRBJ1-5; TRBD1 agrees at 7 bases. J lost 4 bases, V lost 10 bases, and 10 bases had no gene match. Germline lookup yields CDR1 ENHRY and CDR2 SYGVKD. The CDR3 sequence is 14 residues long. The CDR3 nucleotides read TGTGCCACCATCCTCACAGGGGTAAATCAGCCCCAGCATTTT. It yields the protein CATILTGVNQPQHF.